The subject of this entry is one T cell receptor (beta chain). This sample is drawn from a study of blood T cells in healthy people across ages. The V gene end was trimmed by 6 bases and the J gene end by 7 bases; junction bases not matched to a gene: 12. CDR1 is SGHDT, CDR2 YYEEEE, per germline. The CDR3 consists of 15 residues. Primers used in a second PCR of about 6 to 11 cycles were a sample-barcoded 5' primer and a J-beta primer mix. Sequencing recovered at least 2.5 million CDR3-containing paired-end reads from each sample. MiXCR was run by TCRdb on the 5' RACE reads, yielding one entry per CDR3 protein. The repertoire holds under 850,000 distinct CDR3 sequences, with 36% as singletons.

The source material was blood. The source is a man younger than 30 in good health. The chain carries TRBV5-6 and TRBJ2-1; the match to TRBD2 covers 8 bases. For the CDR3, the DNA is TGTGCCAGCAACTCGTATAGCGGGGACGAGAATGAGCAGTTCTTC. Protein sequence: CASNSYSGDENEQFF.